This entry describes one T cell receptor (beta chain). This clonotype was counted once. The antigen it binds to is not known. This may stem from a read error, because a much larger clone lies one nucleotide away. Sequencer: Illumina MiSeq. Multiplex PCR with BIOMED2 TRB-A/B primer pools was used to amplify the TRB rearrangements. Two consecutive PCRs added Illumina-compatible adapters and 7-nucleotide sample barcodes to the amplicons. All library PCRs used Phusion HS II polymerase. The amplicons were purified from gel with the NucleoSpin Gel and PCR Clean-up kit, measured on Qubit, and then pooled at 4 nM. The quality of the amplicon pool was checked on an Agilent 2100 Bioanalyzer prior to Illumina next-generation sequencing. Regarding the original processing steps: MiXCR 3.0.8 with the default MiXCR reference library was used to annotate TRB rearrangements. Non-productive reads and sequences with fewer than 2 reads were removed, and each unique CDR3 nucleotide sequence was counted as one clone. R 3.5.1 was used to calculate clonality, diversity, richness and V-J gene usage. TCR clustering by CDR3 similarity used GLIPH2, with generation probabilities calculated by OLGA. GLIPH2 clusters were kept only when the clusters contained at least four unique TCR clonotypes present in at least three individuals. TCRdb passed the public sequencing reads through fastp at Q25 and MiXCR, retaining productive beta sequences. Under each unique CDR3 protein, matching rows form one entry showing the most common genes and DNA. These V and J calls are TCRdb output, not the study's own analysis. The sample table shows approximately 4,600 distinct CDR3 sequences, and 28% are seen once. Roughly 36% of the sample is held by the ten biggest clonotypes.

Including cysteine and phenylalanine, the CDR3 has 14 amino acids. Only the CDR3 region is kept as DNA, spanning 42 bases read in frame from base 1. Based on the germline V gene (reference sequence), the CDR1 and CDR2 sequences are LNHDA and SQIVND. The trim is 6 bases for V and 3 bases for J, with a gap of 14 bases between the germline ends. This sample was taken from a study of T and B cells in COVID-19 patients (dated by TCRdb to about 2020). Study-wide context: In this study, adaptive immunity was profiled in COVID-19 patients who either had active infection or had recovered, using TRB and IGH repertoire sequencing of peripheral blood. A recovered cohort included over 15 patients who provided roughly 20 samples, and most of these patients had mild to moderate COVID-19 treated on an outpatient basis. A median age of approximately 30 years was recorded in the recovered cohort versus 65 to 70 years in the active-infection cohort. Critical illness requiring mechanical ventilation or ECMO was present in about 55% of the 20 patients in the active-infection cohort. Of the roughly 20 patients in the active-infection cohort, 15 to 19 had comorbidities associated with unfavorable COVID-19 outcome. Over 7 million TCR sequences were analysed from a TCR and BCR sequence repository that comprised 30 to 40 patients and 65 or so time points. A couple of patients belonged to both the recovered and active cohorts because samples were available from active disease and after recovery. An age-matched reference group of some 40 healthy donors negative for COVID-19 antibodies was used as the comparison for repertoire analyses. Up to about 10 follow-up blood samples were collected per patient, with some samples spanning different disease stages in the same individual. On the study overall, not on this receptor specifically: Blood samples from mildly ill patients during symptoms and early samples from severe cases were scarce. Prospective validation of the reported TCR clusters was stated to be required before clinical use. Specific T cell subsets (CD4+/Treg/CD8+) and sorted SARS-CoV-2-responsive or tetramer+ T cells had not yet been sequenced, and these experiments were ongoing. Strongly skewed TRBV/TRBJ gene usage was reported in patients with COVID-19. TRB repertoires were found to be highly clonal in active COVID-19, whereas diversity and richness at recovery were found to rise above healthy donor levels. The recovered cohort had 2,400 or so exclusive TCR clusters, including some 30 low-pGen clusters. The cohort was considered too small for HLA contributions to COVID-19 susceptibility or severity to be assessed.

TRB repertoires were amplified using about 230-500 ng of genomic DNA isolated from blood. The origin of this receptor is a human donor with active COVID-19. Sequencing used blood. Recombination connected TRBV19 to TRBJ1-2; a confident D gene designation cannot be given. CDR3 loop: CASSVGCLYYGYTF. DNA sequence: TGTGCCAGTAGCGTCGGGTGTCTCTACTATGGCTACACCTTC.